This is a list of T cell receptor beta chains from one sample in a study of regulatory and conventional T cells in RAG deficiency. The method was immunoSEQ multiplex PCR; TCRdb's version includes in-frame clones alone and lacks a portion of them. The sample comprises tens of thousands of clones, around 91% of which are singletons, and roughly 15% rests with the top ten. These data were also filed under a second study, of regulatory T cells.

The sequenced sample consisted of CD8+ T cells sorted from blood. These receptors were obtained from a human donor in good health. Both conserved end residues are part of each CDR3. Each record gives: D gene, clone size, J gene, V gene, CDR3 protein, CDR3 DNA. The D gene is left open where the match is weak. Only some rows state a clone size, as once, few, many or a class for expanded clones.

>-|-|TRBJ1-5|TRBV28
CAARSLYSNQPQHF
TGTGCCGCGAGGTCCCTTTATAGCAATCAGCCCCAGCATTTT
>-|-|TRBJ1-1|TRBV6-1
CASTGSRANTEAFF
TGTGCCAGCACCGGATCCAGAGCGAACACTGAAGCTTTCTTT
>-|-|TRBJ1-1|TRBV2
CASRWTLNTEAFF
TGTGCCAGCCGATGGACGTTGAACACTGAAGCTTTCTTT
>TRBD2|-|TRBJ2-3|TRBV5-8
CASSLGSAGGDTQYF
TGTGCCAGCAGCTTGGGGTCAGCGGGAGGCGATACGCAGTATTTT
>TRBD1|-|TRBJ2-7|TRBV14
CASSRYRGNEQYF
TGTGCCAGCAGCCGATACAGGGGTAACGAGCAGTACTTC
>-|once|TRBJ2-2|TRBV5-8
CASSLLPTINTGELFF
TGTGCCAGCAGTTTGTTGCCTACCATAAACACCGGGGAGCTGTTTTTT
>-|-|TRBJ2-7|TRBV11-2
CASSSRATPTYEQYF
TGTGCCAGCAGCTCTCGGGCTACCCCAACCTACGAGCAGTACTTC
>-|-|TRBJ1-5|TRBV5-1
CASSFDSNQPQHF
TGCGCCAGCAGCTTTGACAGCAATCAGCCCCAGCATTTT
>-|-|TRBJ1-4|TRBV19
CASKQGSREKLFF
TGTGCCAGTAAACAGGGAAGTCGTGAAAAACTGTTTTTT
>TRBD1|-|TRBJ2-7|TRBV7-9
CASSLVGDRGYDEQYF
TGTGCCAGCAGCTTAGTTGGAGACAGGGGGTACGACGAGCAGTACTTC